One and the same sample provided the 16 T cell receptor beta chains below, sequenced in a study of CD8+CD57+ T cells in acquired aplastic anemia. It was genomic DNA that served as the template for profiling TCR beta VDJ and CDR3. Using its own MiXCR run on the reads, TCRdb lists one record per CDR3 protein. The repertoire holds 200,000 to 250,000 distinct CDR3 sequences, with 30% to 40% as singletons. The sequencing input was sorted CD4+, CD8+, or CD8+CD57+ T cells (not recorded which) from PBMCs. These TCRs come from a human donor in good health, serving as a control.

This clonotype was recorded once. This may be a read error, as it is one base from a much larger clone. V usage is TRBV11-2 and J usage is TRBJ1-1, with D possibly matching TRBD1 (6 bases). The CDR3 has 16 amino acids. Germline-derived CDR1 and CDR2 are SGHAT and FQNNGV. CDR3 DNA sequence: TGTGCCAGCAGCTTCTTCGGTTTCACAGGGATCACTGGAGCTTTCTTT. It encodes CASSFFGFTGITGAFF. The variable domain in full, with the rest retrieved from reference TRBV11-2 and TRBJ1-1, is EAGVAQSPRYKIIEKRQSVAFWCNPISGHATLYWYQQILGQGPKLLIQFQNNGVVDDSQLPKDRFSAERLKGVDSTLKIQPAKLEDSAVYLCASSFFGFTGITGAFFGQGTRLTVV.

This clonotype has a count of ten or more. The chain links TRBV10-1 to TRBJ1-1, with unresolved D. The germline V gene encodes CDR1 WNHNN and CDR2 SYGVQD (reference sequence). The CDR3 has 14 amino acids. V was clipped by 2 bases and J by 1 base, with 8 bases between them. CDR3 sequence (DNA): TGCGCCAGCAGTGAGGCAGGACGGAACACTGAAGCTTTCTTT. Its protein product is CASSEAGRNTEAFF.

This sequence joins TRBV11-2 and TRBJ1-4; a possible D gene is TRBD1 (5 bases). The CDR3 consists of 15 residues. CDR1 and CDR2 (germline): SGHAT, FQNNGV. V lost 3 bases, J lost 4 bases, and 12 bases lay in between. This CDR3 reads CASSFGGFDNEKLFF. In nucleotides, the CDR3 is TGTGCCAGCAGCTTTGGGGGTTTTGATAATGAAAAACTGTTTTTT.

This clonotype was counted ten times or more. This sequence joins TRBV20-1 and TRBJ1-2; a possible D gene is TRBD1 (6 bases). The CDR3 has 15 residues. The germline CDR1 and CDR2 sequences are DFQATT and SNEGSKA (reference sequence). With 3 bases removed from V and 0 bases from J, the gap between germline ends came to 14 bases. The DNA for the CDR3 is TGCAGTGCTAGGCAGACAGGCGACTCTAACTATGGCTACACCTTC. This translates into CSARQTGDSNYGYTF.

This clonotype was counted many times. This CDR3 is CASSDVGLVGTDTQYF. CDR3 sequence (DNA): TGCGCCAGCAGTGATGTGGGTTTAGTAGGCACAGATACGCAGTATTTT. The chain joins TRBV10-1 to TRBJ2-3, with D hard to call. This CDR3 spans 16 amino acids. Trimming took off 3 bases at V and 1 base at J, with 14 bases between the two ends. CDR1 WNHNN and CDR2 SYGVQD come from the germline V gene (reference sequence).

This chain uses TRBV2 with TRBJ1-1; no clear D gene. Trimming took 2 bases from V and 5 from J, leaving 15 bases between them. The CDR3 spans 15 residues. The germline gives CDR1 SNHLY, CDR2 FYNNEI. CDR3 nucleotides: TGTGCCAGCAGTGAAAACAACCTGGGAAGGACTGAAGCTTTCTTT. It translates to CASSENNLGRTEAFF.

The table lists this clonotype with many counts. The chain joins TRBV19 to TRBJ1-4, with D tentatively TRBD1 (5 bases). CDR3 length: 15 residues. The V gene lost 5 bases and the J gene lost 7 bases, with 17 bases spanning the gap. Germline assignment: CDR1 LNHDA and CDR2 SQIVND (reference sequence). CDR3 loop: CASSQNGDGGEKLFF. The CDR3 bases are TGTGCCAGTAGTCAGAATGGGGACGGGGGTGAAAAACTGTTTTTT.

This clonotype was observed a handful of times. This rearrangement joins TRBV19 to TRBJ1-2; D uncertain. The CDR3 has 11 residues. The V end was cut by 6 bases, the J end by 6 bases, with 8 bases between. CDR1 LNHDA and CDR2 SQIVND come from the germline V gene (reference sequence). The CDR3, as DNA: TGTGCCAGTAGAGCGGGGAATGGCTACACCTTC. It specifies CASRAGNGYTF.

This clonotype came up many times. The chain joins TRBV5-8 to TRBJ2-3, with D possibly matching TRBD2 (6 bases). Trimming stripped 3 bases from V and 6 bases from J, with 17 bases between. From germline, CDR1 is SGHTS and CDR2 YDEGEE. CDR3 size: 15 residues. The chain's CDR3 is CASSSEGRRSDTQYF. CDR3 sequence (DNA): TGTGCCAGCAGCTCGGAGGGTCGAAGAAGCGATACGCAGTATTTT.

This clonotype was seen many times. This sequence joins TRBV2 and TRBJ1-2; the D gene is possibly TRBD1 (5 bases). Germline CDR1 reads SNHLY; CDR2 reads FYNNEI. Between the trimmed V and J ends, which lost 2 bases and 4 bases, there was a span of 8 bases. The CDR3 consists of 13 residues. The CDR3 sequence: CASSETGTYGYTF. DNA of the CDR3: TGTGCCAGCAGTGAAACGGGGACCTATGGCTACACCTTC.

A few counts support this clonotype. A read error may explain this, as a much larger clone is one base away. The chain joins TRBV4-2 to TRBJ2-7, with TRBD2 identical over 7 bases. CDR1 LGHNA and CDR2 YNFKEQ come from the germline V gene. The CDR3 runs to 15 residues. The ends lost 3 bases at V and 5 bases at J; junction bases unmatched: 10. The CDR3 DNA reads TGTGCCAGCAGCCAGGGCGGGACTACACGCGACGAGCAGTACTTC. Protein product: CASSQGGTTRDEQYF.

To note about this clonotype: A much larger clone is a single base away; this may be a read error. The chain employs TRBV2 and TRBJ1-2; D not certain. The ends were cut back, 6 bases at V and 2 bases at J, with 16 bases in the middle. CDR1 and CDR2 from the germline V gene are SNHLY and FYNNEI. The CDR3 consists of 15 residues. CDR3 in amino acids: CASRFRRTRNYGYTF. The CDR3 nucleotides are TGTGCCAGCAGGTTTCGAAGGACTCGGAACTATGGCTACACCTTC. The complete variable domain, with remaining parts taken from reference TRBV2 and TRBJ1-2, reads EPEVTQTPSHQVTQMGQEVILRCVPISNHLYFYWYRQILGQKVEFLVSFYNNEISEKSEIFDDQFSVERPDGSNFTLKIRSTKLEDSAMYFCASRFRRTRNYGYTFGSGTRLTVV.

This clonotype was picked up a small number of times. A much more abundant neighbour one base away suggests this may be a read error. The V and J genes are TRBV10-3 and TRBJ1-1; 8 bases align to TRBD1. CDR3 length equals 14 residues. Unmatched junction bases numbered 5, after V lost 4 bases and J lost 4 bases. CDR1 is ENHRY, CDR2 SYGVKD, per germline. CDR3 sequence (DNA): TGTGCCATCAGTGGAGGACAGGGTTTCACTGAAGCTTTCTTT. Amino acid sequence: CAISGGQGFTEAFF.

This clonotype has at least ten counts. The chain is built from TRBV7-6 and TRBJ2-1, with TRBD1 matching 7 bases. CDR3 size: 13 residues. Germline trimming cut 4 bases from V and 7 bases from J; bases unmatched to any gene: 4. Per the germline V gene, CDR1 is SGHVS and CDR2 is FNYEAQ. The CDR3 nucleotides read TGTGCCAGCAGCTCGGACAGGACGAATGAGCAGTTCTTC. Protein product: CASSSDRTNEQFF.

The J gene is TRBJ2-5, the V gene TRBV29-1; the match to TRBD2 covers 12 bases. The length of the CDR3 is 14 residues. With 3 bases clipped from V and 3 bases from J, the junction kept 2 bases outside the gene matches. The germline gives CDR1 SQVTM, CDR2 ANQGSEA. The CDR3 loop is CSVDRLAGEETQYF. The CDR3 nucleotides are TGCAGCGTTGATAGACTAGCGGGAGAAGAGACCCAGTACTTC.

This clonotype has only a few counts. The V and J genes are TRBV12-3 or TRBV12-4 and TRBJ1-2, with TRBD1 matching 10 bases. This CDR3 has 20 residues. Trimming cost V 6 bases and J 3 bases; bases outside gene matches: 22. CDR3 DNA: TGTGCCAGCAGGCGAGGTCCGACAGGGGGCAGATCGAGAGTGGACTATGGCTACACCTTC. Its protein product is CASRRGPTGGRSRVDYGYTF.